This paragraph covers one TCR beta chain sequence. The antigen is not known. This specimen comes from a study of T cell repertoires in cytomegalovirus infection. Turning to the study itself: TCR beta signatures that were public indicated CMV infection and matching HLA type.

TCRdb recomputed calls from the reads with MiXCR, one row per CDR3 protein. Among approximately 140,000 distinct CDR3 sequences listed, under 30% were seen once. Trimming took 7 bases from V and 0 from J; bases not matched to a gene: 13. This CDR3 has 19 amino acids. The chain has TRBV12-3 or TRBV12-4 and TRBJ2-1, with 12 bases that match TRBD2. The sample was PBMCs, sequenced either directly or after in vitro stimulation (not recorded which). This receptor was obtained from a human donor in good health (CMV status not recorded). Some clones in this sample may be carry-over from other donors' samples. The CDR3 sequence: CASTLDRGLAGPSYNEQFF. DNA of the CDR3: TGTGCCAGCACATTAGACAGGGGACTAGCGGGCCCCTCCTACAATGAGCAGTTCTTC.